This note documents a single TCR beta chain sequence. The antigen is not known. The entry originates in a study of CD8+ T cells in alopecia areata. Whole-study results and caveats: Clonality exceeded that of normal scalp in lesional scalp, most notably in alopecia totalis/universalis.

Trimming left V 4 bases short and J 4 bases short, with 16 bases between. The germline gives CDR1 SGHTA, CDR2 FQGNSA. There are 15 residues in the CDR3. Following extraction, RNA underwent reverse transcription to cDNA, which served as the sequencing template. The assay was immunoSEQ multiplex PCR, and TCRdb's table has in-frame clones only and misses some. The sample holds fewer than 150,000 clones; under 40% are singletons and the top ten take roughly 3.3%. The genes are TRBV7-2 and TRBJ1-1; D may be TRBD1 (6 bases). Material for sequencing was CD4+ T cells sorted from blood. The origin of this receptor is a human donor with alopecia areata. The CDR3 bases are TGTGCCAGCAGCTCCCAGGGGATGGGGGGCACTGAAGCTTTCTTT. Amino acids: CASSSQGMGGTEAFF.